These T cell receptor beta chains were read from a single sample in a study of cytomegalovirus exposure and HLA in healthy donors. TCRdb's table, derived via immunoSEQ multiplex PCR, lists solely in-frame clones and lacks some. The sample gives roughly 100,000 clones, 70% to 80% of which show up once; 9.6% is in the top ten. Sequencing was performed on PBMCs. The receptor set was obtained from a male donor in good health and CMV-seropositive. Each CDR3 is given with its conserved first and last residue. Fields, in order: D gene, V gene, clone size, J gene, CDR3 DNA, CDR3 protein. D genes are given only for firm matches. A clone size is listed for some rows: how often the clone was seen (once, few, many), or a class if it is expanded.

D: NA
V: TRBV2
size: NA
J: TRBJ2-7
DNA: TGTGCCAGCAGTGAAGCGCGGAGCCTCTCCTACGAGCAGTACTTC
CDR3: CASSEARSLSYEQYF

D: TRBD2
V: TRBV7-2
size: NA
J: TRBJ2-7
DNA: TGTGCCAGCAGCCCATGGGCTAGCGGAACCTACGAGCAGTACTTC
CDR3: CASSPWASGTYEQYF

D: NA
V: TRBV5-4
size: NA
J: TRBJ2-3
DNA: TGTGCCAGCAGCTGGCGCACAGATACGCAGTATTTT
CDR3: CASSWRTDTQYF

D: NA
V: TRBV6-5
size: NA
J: TRBJ1-1
DNA: TGTGCCAGCAGTTACGGGGAGGGGAGGACGACTGAAGCTTTCTTT
CDR3: CASSYGEGRTTEAFF

D: TRBD1
V: TRBV7-2
size: once
J: TRBJ1-2
DNA: TGTGCCAGCAGCTTAACGGTGACAGGGGCGGCGGGCTACACCTTC
CDR3: CASSLTVTGAAGYTF

D: NA
V: TRBV11-2
size: once
J: TRBJ2-3
DNA: TGTGCCAGCAGCTTATTCGCGGGTCCCGATACGCAGTATTTT
CDR3: CASSLFAGPDTQYF

D: NA
V: TRBV10-3
size: once
J: TRBJ2-3
DNA: TGTGCCATCAGTGACCCGAGGTTGGGGGGTAGCACAGATACGCAGTATTTT
CDR3: CAISDPRLGGSTDTQYF

D: TRBD2
V: TRBV7-9
size: NA
J: TRBJ2-2
DNA: TGTGCCAGCAGCCCACGGACTAGCGGGGAGAACACCGGGGAGCTGTTTTTT
CDR3: CASSPRTSGENTGELFF

D: NA
V: TRBV5-1
size: NA
J: TRBJ2-2
DNA: TGCGCCAGCAGCTTGGCCGGGGGGCTGAGCACCGGGGAGCTGTTTTTT
CDR3: CASSLAGGLSTGELFF

D: NA
V: TRBV5-5
size: NA
J: TRBJ1-2
DNA: TGTGCCAGCAGCTTGGATTGGCAGGGCTATGGCTACACCTTC
CDR3: CASSLDWQGYGYTF

D: NA
V: TRBV30
size: NA
J: TRBJ2-7
DNA: TGTGCCTGGAGTACAGAGTTCTACGAGCAGTACTTC
CDR3: CAWSTEFYEQYF

D: NA
V: TRBV7-2
size: NA
J: TRBJ1-1
DNA: TGTGCCAGCAGCTCCGTTCGGGGAGCTGAAGCTTTCTTT
CDR3: CASSSVRGAEAFF

D: TRBD1
V: TRBV11-1
size: once
J: TRBJ2-1
DNA: TGTGCCAGCACTCAGGGGGACAGCGTTTACAATGAGCAGTTCTTC
CDR3: CASTQGDSVYNEQFF

D: TRBD1
V: TRBV2
size: NA
J: TRBJ2-7
DNA: TGTGCCAGCAAAAGCGGACAGGGGGACCGCGAGCAGTACTTC
CDR3: CASKSGQGDREQYF

D: TRBD1
V: TRBV6-1
size: NA
J: TRBJ2-1
DNA: TGTGCCAGCAGTTTACAGGGGATTGACTACAATGAGCAGTTCTTC
CDR3: CASSLQGIDYNEQFF

D: NA
V: TRBV19
size: once
J: TRBJ2-7
DNA: TGTGCCAGTACCCCCCGGTTAGCGGCGGAGATCTACGAGCAGTACTTC
CDR3: CASTPRLAAEIYEQYF

D: TRBD1
V: TRBV10-3
size: NA
J: TRBJ1-3
DNA: TGTGCCATCAGTGAGTCGACAGGGCCTGGAAACACCATATATTTT
CDR3: CAISESTGPGNTIYF

D: TRBD1
V: TRBV28
size: NA
J: TRBJ2-4
DNA: TGTGCCAGCAGCCTTTCCGGACAGGGAAGGTCCAAAAACATTCAGTACTTC
CDR3: CASSLSGQGRSKNIQYF

D: NA
V: TRBV7-2
size: few
J: TRBJ2-7
DNA: TGTGCCAGCAGCTCCCTCCCCTACGAGCAGTACTTC
CDR3: CASSSLPYEQYF

D: NA
V: TRBV5-1
size: NA
J: TRBJ1-4
DNA: TGCGCCAGCAGAAGGGTTGGGGCAGGGAATGAAAAACTGTTTTTT
CDR3: CASRRVGAGNEKLFF

D: TRBD1
V: TRBV15
size: NA
J: TRBJ1-5
DNA: TGTGCCACCAGCAGAGATGGGGTCCGACAGGGGAGGGGGCAGCCCCAGCATTTT
CDR3: CATSRDGVRQGRGQPQHF

D: TRBD1
V: TRBV18
size: NA
J: TRBJ1-3
DNA: TGTGCCAGCTCACGGGACAGGGGCTCTGGAAACACCATATATTTT
CDR3: CASSRDRGSGNTIYF

D: NA
V: TRBV7-9
size: NA
J: TRBJ2-1
DNA: TGTGCCAGCAGTTTCCCGGCAGGGCGGGAGCAGTTCTTC
CDR3: CASSFPAGREQFF

D: NA
V: TRBV7-2
size: NA
J: TRBJ2-3
DNA: TGTGCCAGCAGCATCAGCAGGGGCACAGATACGCAGTATTTT
CDR3: CASSISRGTDTQYF

D: NA
V: TRBV7-8
size: NA
J: TRBJ2-7
DNA: TGTGCCAGCAGCTCATCTCCGGGGACACAAGGGTACGAGCAGTACTTC
CDR3: CASSSSPGTQGYEQYF

D: TRBD2
V: TRBV11-2
size: once
J: TRBJ2-1
DNA: TGTGCCAGCACTCTAGCTGGGACTACAGAGCAGTTCTTC
CDR3: CASTLAGTTEQFF

D: TRBD2
V: TRBV11-2
size: NA
J: TRBJ2-2
DNA: TGTGCCAGCAGCCGACTAGCGGGGGGGACCGGGGAGCTGTTTTTT
CDR3: CASSRLAGGTGELFF

D: NA
V: TRBV28
size: once
J: TRBJ2-7
DNA: TGTGCCAGCAAGAGGAGTGGGTACGAGCAGTACTTC
CDR3: CASKRSGYEQYF

D: TRBD1
V: TRBV18
size: once
J: TRBJ1-2
DNA: TGTGCCAGCTCCTCCGGGACAGGGGGGTATGGCTACACCTTC
CDR3: CASSSGTGGYGYTF

D: TRBD1
V: TRBV10-3
size: few
J: TRBJ2-1
DNA: TGTGCCACCTCGGCGGGACAGGGCTACAATGAGCAGTTCTTC
CDR3: CATSAGQGYNEQFF

D: NA
V: TRBV9
size: once
J: TRBJ2-5
DNA: TGTGCCAGCAGCCAACTGGGGGGTTATGAGCAAGAGACCCAGTACTTC
CDR3: CASSQLGGYEQETQYF

D: TRBD2
V: TRBV19
size: NA
J: TRBJ2-2
DNA: TGTGCCAGTAGTTCCAGCGGGAGCCCCGGGGAGCTGTTTTTT
CDR3: CASSSSGSPGELFF

D: TRBD1
V: TRBV7-2
size: NA
J: TRBJ1-1
DNA: TGTGCCAGCAGCTTAGCAGGGGGCAGGAACACTGAAGCTTTCTTT
CDR3: CASSLAGGRNTEAFF

D: TRBD1
V: TRBV6-5
size: NA
J: TRBJ2-2
DNA: TGTGCCAGCAGTTTGGGGACAGGCAACACCGGGGAGCTGTTTTTT
CDR3: CASSLGTGNTGELFF

D: TRBD1
V: TRBV5-6
size: NA
J: TRBJ2-7
DNA: TGTGCCAGCAGCTTGTACGTGACAGGGGGGCCGTACGAGCAGTACTTC
CDR3: CASSLYVTGGPYEQYF

D: NA
V: TRBV10-3
size: few
J: TRBJ2-5
DNA: TGTGCCATCAGTGGGCAGGGCAGGGACATCCACCAAGAGACCCAGTACTTC
CDR3: CAISGQGRDIHQETQYF

D: NA
V: TRBV7-3
size: NA
J: TRBJ2-1
DNA: TGTGCCAGCAGCTTGAGTGCTGCTCTCAATGAGCAGTTCTTC
CDR3: CASSLSAALNEQFF

D: NA
V: TRBV19
size: NA
J: TRBJ2-7
DNA: TGTGCCAGTGGACCCGGGACTGGCGAGCAGTACTTC
CDR3: CASGPGTGEQYF

D: TRBD2
V: TRBV6-4
size: once
J: TRBJ2-1
DNA: TGTGCCAGCAGTGCCCAAGGGGAGGGGAACAATGAGCAGTTCTTC
CDR3: CASSAQGEGNNEQFF

D: NA
V: TRBV4-3
size: few
J: TRBJ1-4
DNA: TGCGCCAGCAGTTTAACCCGGGGAATAAATGAAAAACTGTTTTTT
CDR3: CASSLTRGINEKLFF

D: NA
V: TRBV15
size: once
J: TRBJ2-1
DNA: TGTGCCACCAGCGAACTCCCAAGCGGCAATGAGCAGTTCTTC
CDR3: CATSELPSGNEQFF

D: TRBD1
V: TRBV19
size: NA
J: TRBJ1-4
DNA: TGTGCCAGTAACACCGGGACAGGGCGCGAAAAACTGTTTTTT
CDR3: CASNTGTGREKLFF

D: NA
V: TRBV19
size: few
J: TRBJ1-2
DNA: TGTGCCAGTAGTATCCCGGGGGGCAGCTATGGCTACACCTTC
CDR3: CASSIPGGSYGYTF

D: NA
V: TRBV14
size: NA
J: TRBJ2-3
DNA: TGTGCCAGCAGCCAAGAGACTCCTAGCACAGATACGCAGTATTTT
CDR3: CASSQETPSTDTQYF

D: NA
V: TRBV5-1
size: NA
J: TRBJ1-4
DNA: TGCGCCAGCAGCTTCGTGGGGGGGGCAACTAATGAAAAACTGTTTTTT
CDR3: CASSFVGGATNEKLFF

D: TRBD1
V: TRBV18
size: NA
J: TRBJ2-3
DNA: TGTGCCAGCTCACCACGGACAGGTGGGATCACAGATACGCAGTATTTT
CDR3: CASSPRTGGITDTQYF

D: TRBD1
V: TRBV7-2
size: NA
J: TRBJ2-7
DNA: TGTGCCAGCAGCACGGGACAGGGAAGCTCCTACGAGCAGTACTTC
CDR3: CASSTGQGSSYEQYF

D: NA
V: TRBV9
size: NA
J: TRBJ2-2
DNA: TGTGCCAGCAGCTCGGGGAACACCGGGGAGCTGTTTTTT
CDR3: CASSSGNTGELFF

D: NA
V: TRBV2
size: once
J: TRBJ2-3
DNA: TGTGCCAGCAGTGAATACAGGGCTGGCACAGATACGCAGTATTTT
CDR3: CASSEYRAGTDTQYF

D: TRBD2
V: TRBV7-2
size: NA
J: TRBJ2-2
DNA: TGTGCCAGCAGCTTAGGCGGGAGGGCCGGCACCGGGGAGCTGTTTTTT
CDR3: CASSLGGRAGTGELFF

D: TRBD2
V: TRBV11-2
size: once
J: TRBJ2-7
DNA: TGTGCCAGCAGCCTCGGACTAGCGGGGAGCTACGAGCAGTACTTC
CDR3: CASSLGLAGSYEQYF

D: TRBD2
V: TRBV9
size: NA
J: TRBJ2-1
DNA: TGTGCCAGCAGCCCCCGGACTAGCCCGTGGGAGGAGCAGTTCTTC
CDR3: CASSPRTSPWEEQFF

D: TRBD2
V: TRBV7-2
size: NA
J: TRBJ2-7
DNA: TGTGCCAGCAGCTTTTTGGCGGGAGGCAACGAGCAGTACTTC
CDR3: CASSFLAGGNEQYF

D: TRBD2
V: TRBV7-3
size: once
J: TRBJ2-1
DNA: TGTGCCAGCAGCTTGACTAGCGGAGCCTACAATGAGCAGTTCTTC
CDR3: CASSLTSGAYNEQFF

D: NA
V: TRBV10-3
size: NA
J: TRBJ2-3
DNA: TGTGCCATCAGTGAGTCGGCAGGCCTACGGACAGATACGCAGTATTTT
CDR3: CAISESAGLRTDTQYF

D: NA
V: TRBV27
size: NA
J: TRBJ2-5
DNA: TGTGCCAGCCGCAACAGCTTCCAAGAGACCCAGTACTTC
CDR3: CASRNSFQETQYF

D: TRBD1
V: TRBV29-1
size: NA
J: TRBJ1-3
DNA: TGCAGCGTGGAACAGGGGGCGGACGGAAACACCATATATTTT
CDR3: CSVEQGADGNTIYF